One sample yielded the 21 T cell receptor beta chains listed below, sequenced in a study of T cell clonotyping in hematopoietic cell transplantation. The data were produced by immunoSEQ multiplex PCR, yet TCRdb's version contains in-frame clones alone and is incomplete. Among around 11,000 clones listed, roughly 90% were seen once. Sequencing used PBMCs, obtained 180 days after allogeneic stem cell transplant. All receptors derive from a male patient aged 60-70 years who had an allogeneic stem cell transplant from an unrelated donor, so the T cells may come from the graft donor. Some clones in this sample may be carry-over from other donors' samples.

This chain joins TRBV29-1 and TRBJ1-2, with TRBD1 as a possible D gene (5 bases). The V end lost 6 bases, the J end lost 4 bases, and 15 bases lay between the germline ends. Germline lookup yields CDR1 SQVTM and CDR2 ANQGSEA. The CDR3 is 13 residues long. The chain's CDR3 is CSVRRDARYGYTF. In DNA form, the CDR3 reads TGCAGCGTCCGCCGGGACGCTCGCTATGGCTACACCTTC.

For the CDR3, the DNA is TGTGCCAGCAGTTCTTCCCAGGCTAATGAAAAACTGTTTTTT. It codes for CASSSSQANEKLFF. The chain recombines TRBV6-5 with TRBJ1-4, with no clear D. Germline V CDR1 and CDR2: MNHEY, SVGAGI. The V gene lost 4 bases and the J gene lost 3 bases, with 9 bases spanning the gap. The CDR3 runs to 14 residues.

This rearrangement joins TRBV15 to TRBJ1-3, with a possible D match to TRBD1 (5 bases). This CDR3 spans 14 amino acids. Trimming left V 5 bases short and J 2 bases short, with 10 bases between. Germline values: CDR1 LNHNV, CDR2 YYDKDF (reference sequence). The CDR3 spells CATSRGTAGNTIYF. The CDR3 nucleotides read TGTGCCACCAGCCGTGGGACGGCTGGAAACACCATATATTTT.

The chain joins TRBV12-5 to TRBJ2-7; TRBD1 might be the D (6 bases). Germline CDR1 reads LGHNT; CDR2 reads FRNRAP. There are 14 residues in the CDR3. The V end was cut by 6 bases, the J end by 0 bases, with 12 bases between. CDR3 residues: CASGGRGGSYEQYF. In DNA form, the CDR3 reads TGTGCTAGTGGGGGACGAGGGGGCTCCTACGAGCAGTACTTC.

The CDR3 region is CASSQVFGTGGLNYGYTF. The CDR3, as DNA: TGCGCCAGCAGCCAAGTCTTTGGGACAGGGGGACTAAACTATGGCTACACCTTC. The chain couples TRBV4-3 to TRBJ1-2; 11 bases align to TRBD1. Per the germline V gene, CDR1 is LGHNA and CDR2 is YSLEER. The CDR3 runs to 18 residues. The trim removed 1 base at V and 2 bases at J, leaving 9 bases unmatched.

The chain combines TRBV27 with TRBJ2-7; 7 nucleotides agree with TRBD1. V lost 6 bases to trimming and J lost 2 bases; unmatched junction nucleotides: 22. The CDR3 totals 19 residues. Per germline, CDR1 MNHEY and CDR2 SMNVEV (reference sequence). This CDR3 reads CASSPHQGQFGASPYEQYF. CDR3 bases: TGTGCCAGCAGCCCACACCAGGGACAGTTTGGGGCTTCACCCTACGAGCAGTACTTC.

The gene calls are TRBV9 and TRBJ2-7; D possibly corresponds to TRBD2 (6 bases). Germline lookup yields CDR1 SGDLS and CDR2 YYNGEE. V was trimmed by 4 bases and J by 2 bases, leaving 13 bases between them. The CDR3 runs to 14 residues. CDR3 bases: TGTGCCAGCAGCCCCCCGGGGGTTCCCTACGAGCAGTACTTC. This translates into CASSPPGVPYEQYF.

V usage is TRBV6-1 and J usage is TRBJ1-6, with a tentative D call TRBD1 (5 bases). Per the germline V gene, CDR1 is MNHNS and CDR2 is SASEGT. The CDR3 is 15 amino acids. Trimming shortened V by 1 base and J by 10 bases, and 14 bases separated the two germline ends. In nucleotides, the CDR3 is TGTGCCAGCAGTGAAGGGGGCTGGGTTGGATCACCCCTCCACTTT. It codes for CASSEGGWVGSPLHF.

With respect to this clone: A read error may produce the germline difference seen at one junction end. The sample carries other DNA sequences with the same CDR3. The chain carries TRBV10-3 and TRBJ2-1; the D gene is possibly TRBD2 (8 bases). This CDR3 has 17 amino acids. Germline CDR1 is ENHRY and CDR2 is SYGVKD. The CDR3 loop is CAISEFPGGQTSDEQFF. DNA of the CDR3: TGTGCCATCAGTGAGTTTCCAGGGGGGCAGACTAGCGATGAACAGTTCTTC.

V and J are TRBV7-2 and TRBJ2-5, with D possibly TRBD1 on 6 matching bases. CDR1 and CDR2 from the germline V gene are SGHTA and FQGNSA. The CDR3 loop spans 12 amino acids. V was shortened by 3 bases and J by 7 bases, with 9 bases between the two germline ends. The CDR3 sequence is CASSLGAATQYF. CDR3 in DNA: TGTGCCAGCAGCTTGGGGGCTGCGACCCAGTACTTC.

V is TRBV10-3 and J is TRBJ2-3; a weak D match, TRBD2 (5 bases). V lost 3 bases and J lost 5, with 12 bases in between. Germline loops: CDR1 ENHRY, CDR2 SYGVKD. CDR3 size: 14 residues. This CDR3 reads CAISEDLARDTQYF. The CDR3 DNA is TGTGCCATCAGTGAAGACTTAGCGAGAGATACGCAGTATTTT.

This rearrangement joins TRBV5-4 to TRBJ1-1; TRBD1 might be the D (6 bases). The CDR3 loop spans 14 amino acids. Trimming left V 0 bases short and J 4 bases short, with 10 bases between. CDR1 is SGHNT, CDR2 YYREEE, per germline (reference sequence). The CDR3: CASSLEQGATEAFF. Written as DNA, the CDR3 is TGTGCCAGCAGCTTGGAACAGGGAGCCACTGAAGCTTTCTTT.

The gene calls are TRBV27 and TRBJ1-2; D may be TRBD1 (5 bases). V was shortened by 6 bases and J by 4 bases, with 12 bases between the two germline ends. CDR3 length equals 13 residues. Germline CDR1 MNHEY, CDR2 SMNVEV (reference sequence). CDR3: CASRLAGGYGYTF. CDR3 in DNA: TGTGCCAGCAGACTGGCCGGGGGCTATGGCTACACCTTC.

The CDR3 coding sequence is TGTGCCAGCAGCCTGGGGACACTGGTTGTAAGGAACGAGCAGTACTTC. Protein sequence: CASSLGTLVVRNEQYF. The rearrangement links TRBV7-2 to TRBJ2-7, with D possibly TRBD1 on 6 matching bases. V shed 5 bases and J shed 5 bases, with 22 bases lying between them. CDR3 length: 16 residues. Germline loops: CDR1 SGHTA, CDR2 FQGNSA.

The DNA of the CDR3 is TGTGCCAGCAGTTTTTCGGGGTTCGAAAAACTGTTTTTT. As protein: CASSFSGFEKLFF. The chain uses TRBV27 and TRBJ1-4; D not certain. The V gene lost 3 bases and the J gene lost 8 bases, with 10 bases spanning the gap. The CDR3 totals 13 residues. Germline CDR1 is MNHEY and CDR2 is SMNVEV (reference sequence).

This chain connects TRBV19 to TRBJ2-7; 8 positions agree with TRBD2. Germline V gene sequence: CDR1 LNHDA, CDR2 SQIVND (reference sequence). CDR3 length equals 14 residues. V shed 3 bases and J 2 bases; nucleotides not matched to a gene: 3. CDR3 coding DNA: TGTGCCAGTAGTATGGGACTAGGTACCTACGAGCAGTACTTC. Translated: CASSMGLGTYEQYF.

This sequence joins TRBV2 and TRBJ2-3; the D gene could be TRBD1 or TRBD2 (5 bases each). The CDR3 has 14 residues. Trimming shortened V by 5 bases and J by 10 bases, and 19 bases separated the two germline ends. Germline CDR1 and CDR2: SNHLY and FYNNEI. CDR3 nucleotide sequence: TGTGCCAGCAGTCTTGGGACCCTGACGTGGGCGCAGTATTTT. This sequence encodes CASSLGTLTWAQYF.

The chain uses TRBV6-1 and TRBJ2-3; unclear D gene. V was shortened by 1 base and J by 1 base, with 6 bases between the two germline ends. The germline V gene has CDR1 MNHNS and CDR2 SASEGT. This CDR3 has 14 residues. The CDR3 bases are TGTGCCAGCAGTGAAGACCCGGGCACAGATACGCAGTATTTT. It is translated as CASSEDPGTDTQYF.

The chain carries TRBV6-6 and TRBJ2-5; D is perhaps TRBD1 (6 bases). V was pared by 7 bases and J by 2 bases, with 11 bases between. CDR1 and CDR2 (germline): MNHNY, SVGAGI (reference sequence). The CDR3 length is 13 residues. CDR3 sequence (DNA): TGTGCCAGCACCAGGGGAGCACAAGAGACCCAGTACTTC. Translating gives CASTRGAQETQYF.

The rearrangement links TRBV2 to TRBJ2-5; 8 nucleotides line up with TRBD2. This CDR3 region has 14 residues. Germline V CDR1 and CDR2: SNHLY, FYNNEI. V trimming: 10 bases; J trimming: 1 base; junction bases outside the gene matches: 8. CDR3 coding DNA: TGTGCCACCTCTCGAGCGGGGGCCCAAGAGACCCAGTACTTC. It encodes CATSRAGAQETQYF.

The V gene is TRBV20-1, the J gene TRBJ2-5; TRBD1 agrees at 7 bases. Germline CDR1 DFQATT, CDR2 SNEGSKA (reference sequence). The CDR3 runs to 11 residues. CDR3 loop: CGGQFQETQYF. The CDR3 nucleotides read TGCGGGGGACAGTTCCAAGAGACCCAGTACTTC.